These 15 T cell receptor beta chains came from one sample sequenced in a study of T cell changes during pregnancy in multiple sclerosis. Clones were read by immunoSEQ multiplex PCR, and TCRdb kept only the in-frame ones, dropping some. This table has under 50,000 clones, 85% to 95% appearing once. The sample in question was CD8+ T cells from peripheral blood mononuclear cells, obtained in the second trimester of pregnancy. These receptors were taken from a female donor with multiple sclerosis, enrolled in a pregnancy study.

Concerning this clone itself: One end of the junction fails to match germline, which may point to a read error. This chain links TRBV7-7 with TRBJ2-1; tentatively, D is TRBD1 (5 bases). The V gene's germline CDR1 is SSHAT and CDR2 FNYEAQ (reference sequence). This CDR3 has 15 residues. CDR3 residues: CASSQGHASYNEQFF. In DNA form, the CDR3 reads TGTGCTAGCAGCCAAGGACATGCGTCCTACAATGAGCAGTTCTTC.

This sequence joins TRBV4-2 and TRBJ1-5; 7 bases are a match to TRBD1. This CDR3 is 18 amino acids long. Trimming at V came to 0 bases and at J to 3 bases, leaving 11 bases not matched to a gene. In germline, CDR1 is LGHNA, CDR2 YNFKEQ. The CDR3 protein is CASSQDQRRQGVNQPQHF. As DNA, the CDR3 is TGTGCCAGCAGCCAAGATCAAAGAAGACAGGGTGTCAATCAGCCCCAGCATTTT.

This chain joins TRBV6-5 and TRBJ1-1; a possible D gene is TRBD1 (5 bases). Germline loops: CDR1 MNHEY, CDR2 SVGAGI. The CDR3 length is 14 residues. Trimming took 4 bases from V and 4 from J, leaving 13 bases between them. CDR3 loop: CASSSGGEGTEAFF. CDR3 DNA sequence: TGTGCCAGCAGTTCTGGAGGGGAGGGCACTGAAGCTTTCTTT.

This sequence joins TRBV6-5 and TRBJ1-1; D is undetermined. V was trimmed by 7 bases and J by 1 base, leaving 4 bases between them. This CDR3 spans 11 amino acids. Germline loops: CDR1 MNHEY, CDR2 SVGAGI. In DNA form, the CDR3 reads TGTGCCAGCACCGGGAACACTGAAGCTTTCTTT. Protein: CASTGNTEAFF.

The gene calls are TRBV15 and TRBJ1-1; weak D call: TRBD1 (6 bases). The V gene's germline CDR1 is LNHNV and CDR2 YYDKDF (reference sequence). This CDR3 spans 15 amino acids. Trimming cost V 0 bases and J 0 bases, with 8 bases left between them. The CDR3 loop is CATSREDSLNTEAFF. The CDR3 region has the DNA TGTGCCACCAGCAGAGAGGACAGCTTGAACACTGAAGCTTTCTTT.

This sequence joins TRBV19 and TRBJ2-3, with D hard to call. The V gene's germline CDR1 is LNHDA and CDR2 SQIVND (reference sequence). This CDR3 region has 12 residues. The V and J ends lost 5 bases and 6 bases respectively, with 9 bases between them. CDR3 sequence: CASSYSRDTQYF. The CDR3 DNA follows: TGTGCCAGTAGTTATAGCCGCGATACGCAGTATTTT.

This chain uses TRBV14 with TRBJ1-3; a weak D match, TRBD1 (5 bases). CDR3 size: 16 residues. Trimming pared 0 bases from V and 1 base from J, leaving 10 bases between. Germline values: CDR1 SGHDN, CDR2 FVKESK. CDR3 amino acids: CASSQELRASGNTIYF. For the CDR3, the DNA is TGTGCCAGCAGCCAAGAACTCAGGGCTTCTGGAAACACCATATATTTT.

The chain is built from TRBV7-6 and TRBJ1-1, with a tentative D call TRBD1 (5 bases). Germline V lookup: CDR1 SGHVS, CDR2 FNYEAQ. This CDR3 has 14 residues. V was trimmed by 7 bases and J by 4 bases, leaving 16 bases between them. CDR3 nucleotide sequence: TGTGCCAGCAACCCGGGGGGGGGAGGCACTGAAGCTTTCTTT. Amino acid sequence: CASNPGGGGTEAFF.

In DNA, the CDR3 is TGTGCCACCAGCTCCACGGAAGGGGGTAACTATGGCTACACCTTC. It yields the protein CATSSTEGGNYGYTF. The chain couples TRBV15 to TRBJ1-2, with D maybe TRBD1 (6 bases). This CDR3 is 15 amino acids long. V gave up 5 bases and J gave up 1 base, with 14 bases separating them. Germline CDR1 and CDR2: LNHNV and YYDKDF (reference sequence).

V and J are TRBV11-2 and TRBJ2-3; 7 bases are a match to TRBD1. The length of the CDR3 is 14 residues. Germline CDR1 and CDR2: SGHAT and FQNNGV. The V segment lost 3 bases and the J segment 1 base; nucleotides outside the gene matches: 1. The CDR3 DNA sequence: TGTGCCAGCAGCTTCGGACAGGGCACAGATACGCAGTATTTT. The encoded protein is CASSFGQGTDTQYF.

The gene calls are TRBV5-1 and TRBJ2-7; D might be TRBD1 (6 bases). Germline lookup yields CDR1 SGHRS and CDR2 YFSETQ. The CDR3 loop spans 14 amino acids. The germline V and J ends were trimmed by 0 bases and 5 bases, with 12 bases remaining between them. For the CDR3, the DNA is TGCGCCAGCAGCTTGGACAGGGCTCTCCACGAGCAGTACTTC. It encodes CASSLDRALHEQYF. The variable domain in full, with the rest retrieved from reference TRBV5-1 and TRBJ2-7, is KAGVTQTPRYLIKTRGQQVTLSCSPISGHRSVSWYQQTPGQGLQFLFEYFSETQRNKGNFPGRFSGRQFSNSRSEMNVSTLELGDSALYLCASSLDRALHEQYFGPGTRLTVT.

This clone was seen just once. The chain carries TRBV4-3 and TRBJ1-4, with 7 bases aligning to TRBD1. CDR1 and CDR2 (germline): LGHNA, YSLEER. The CDR3 runs 16 residues. The V and J ends lost 1 base and 4 bases, in that order; junction bases with no gene match: 6. DNA for the CDR3: TGCGCCAGCAGCCAAGCGACGACAGGGCTTAATGAAAAACTGTTTTTT. Amino acid sequence: CASSQATTGLNEKLFF.

The chain recombines TRBV6-1 with TRBJ1-4; TRBD1 is a possible D gene (5 bases). With 5 bases removed from V and 5 bases from J, the gap between germline ends came to 12 bases. CDR1 and CDR2 (germline): MNHNS, SASEGT. There are 14 residues in the CDR3. CDR3 nucleotides: TGTGCCAGCAGTCAGACAGCTGGGAATGAAAAACTGTTTTTT. It is translated as CASSQTAGNEKLFF.

The chain uses TRBV7-2 and TRBJ2-3, with TRBD2 matching 10 bases. The J segment lost 7 bases and the V segment lost 1 base, leaving 14 bases of the junction unmatched. This CDR3 region has 18 residues. Germline CDR1 reads SGHTA; CDR2 reads FQGNSA. The DNA of the CDR3 is TGTGCCAGCAGCTTAGACGGACTAGCGGACCAGCCATATAATACGCAGTATTTT. Protein sequence: CASSLDGLADQPYNTQYF.

The V call is TRBV6-5, the J call TRBJ2-5, with no clear D. Trimming took 2 bases from V and 3 from J, leaving 7 bases between them. Per the germline V gene, CDR1 is MNHEY and CDR2 is SVGAGI. CDR3 length: 13 amino acids. In nucleotides, the CDR3 is TGTGCCAGCAGTTACGGGCATAAAGAGACCCAGTACTTC. It yields the protein CASSYGHKETQYF.